One sample yielded the 5 T cell receptor beta chains listed below, sequenced in a study of CD8+ T cells in alopecia areata. Sequencing used cDNA as its template, made by extracting RNA and reverse transcribing it. Assay used: immunoSEQ multiplex PCR; TCRdb lists only in-frame clones, some missing. Among about 220,000 clones, more than 45% were seen once, and the ten largest hold around 1.6%. As for treatment: oral pan-JAK inhibitor, 5-10 mg twice daily. This specimen consisted of CD4+ T cells sorted from blood, obtained at week 4, from a patient treated with tofacitinib. The source of these receptors is a human donor with alopecia areata.

This chain links TRBV2 with TRBJ2-3, with D possibly TRBD2 on 6 matching bases. V lost 4 bases and J lost 5, with 13 bases in between. The CDR3 runs 14 residues. The germline V gene has CDR1 SNHLY and CDR2 FYNNEI. The CDR3 loop reads CASSVGGAGDTQYF. Here the CDR3 DNA reads TGTGCCAGCAGTGTGGGCGGGGCTGGAGATACGCAGTATTTT.

The chain is built from TRBV10-3 and TRBJ2-7; D is ambiguous. Germline CDR1 reads ENHRY; CDR2 reads SYGVKD. V gave up 2 bases and J gave up 7 bases, with 6 bases separating them. This CDR3 is 11 amino acids long. In nucleotides, the CDR3 is TGTGCCATCAGTGAGGTCGGGGAGCAGTACTTC. It specifies CAISEVGEQYF.

This chain connects TRBV7-2 to TRBJ1-4; D is unclear. The CDR3 runs 15 residues. Germline V gene data show CDR1 as SGHTA and CDR2 as FQGNSA. Trimming shortened V by 4 bases and J by 5 bases, and 14 bases separated the two germline ends. The CDR3: CASSWTTQPNEKLFF. The CDR3 nucleotides are TGTGCCAGCAGCTGGACGACCCAACCAAATGAAAAACTGTTTTTT.

J is TRBJ2-1 and V is TRBV30, with TRBD1 matching over 7 bases. Losses at the gene ends were 2 bases for V and 5 bases for J; bases not matched to a gene: 6. The CDR3 sequence is 14 residues long. Germline values: CDR1 GTSNPN, CDR2 SVGIG (reference sequence). CDR3 protein: CAWSRGTEHNEQFF. CDR3 sequence (DNA): TGTGCCTGGAGTAGGGGGACAGAACACAATGAGCAGTTCTTC.

CDR3 region: CASSRNIGQLNTEAFF. The CDR3 DNA is TGTGCCAGCAGCCGTAACATAGGACAGTTGAACACTGAAGCTTTCTTT. The chain has TRBV7-2 and TRBJ1-1; possibly TRBD1 for D (6 bases). This CDR3 is built from 16 residues. Germline V gene data show CDR1 as SGHTA and CDR2 as FQGNSA. V was trimmed by 5 bases and J by 0 bases, leaving 16 bases between them.